Listed below are T cell receptor beta chains from one sample, sequenced in a study of long-term antiretroviral therapy in people with HIV. Libraries were prepared by immunoSEQ multiplex PCR; TCRdb keeps only in-frame clonotypes and omits some of them. The sample shows approximately 29,000 clones, about 85% of them seen only once. The source was unsorted PBMCs, collected 1.1 years after starting antiretroviral therapy. All receptors derive from a man aged 18-30 years with HIV. Each CDR3 is given with its conserved first and last residue. Each record gives: clone size, D gene, J gene, V gene, CDR3 protein, CDR3 DNA. D genes are given only for firm matches. Clone size, where shown, is once, few, many, or a class for clones that have expanded.

clone_size: once; d_call: NA; j_call: TRBJ1-2; v_call: TRBV29-1; cdr3_aa: CSGTANYGYTF; cdr3_nt: TGCAGCGGCACAGCTAACTATGGCTACACCTTC
clone_size: NA; d_call: TRBD1; j_call: TRBJ2-7; v_call: TRBV5-1; cdr3_aa: CASSLIDRGGNEQYF; cdr3_nt: TGCGCCAGCAGCTTAATTGACAGGGGGGGGAACGAGCAGTACTTC
clone_size: NA; d_call: TRBD2; j_call: TRBJ2-1; v_call: TRBV4-2; cdr3_aa: CASSQEIPGGSVEQFF; cdr3_nt: TGTGCCAGCAGCCAAGAAATACCGGGGGGGTCGGTTGAGCAGTTCTTC
clone_size: NA; d_call: NA; j_call: TRBJ1-5; v_call: TRBV12-1; cdr3_aa: CASSTRNKGGNQPQHF; cdr3_nt: TGTGCCAGCAGCACACGTAACAAGGGAGGCAATCAGCCCCAGCATTTT
clone_size: NA; d_call: NA; j_call: TRBJ2-1; v_call: TRBV9; cdr3_aa: CASSEGGMGQGEQFF; cdr3_nt: TGTGCCAGCAGCGAGGGTGGCATGGGACAAGGTGAGCAGTTCTTC
clone_size: few; d_call: NA; j_call: TRBJ2-7; v_call: TRBV6-1; cdr3_aa: CASSARDTTYEQYF; cdr3_nt: TGTGCCAGCAGTGCGAGGGACACCACCTACGAGCAGTACTTC
clone_size: NA; d_call: NA; j_call: TRBJ1-5; v_call: TRBV11-2; cdr3_aa: CASSLGAFSRNYGNQPQHF; cdr3_nt: TGTGCCAGCAGCTTAGGGGCATTCTCTAGGAACTATGGCAATCAGCCCCAGCATTTT
clone_size: NA; d_call: TRBD2; j_call: TRBJ2-7; v_call: TRBV4-1; cdr3_aa: CASSQEISASGLSYEQYF; cdr3_nt: TGCGCCAGCAGCCAAGAGATCTCGGCTAGCGGACTCTCCTACGAGCAGTACTTC
clone_size: once; d_call: NA; j_call: TRBJ2-3; v_call: TRBV7-8; cdr3_aa: CASSLLGGRTDTQYF; cdr3_nt: TGTGCCAGCAGCTTACTCGGGGGGCGGACAGATACGCAGTATTTT
clone_size: NA; d_call: NA; j_call: TRBJ1-3; v_call: TRBV6-1; cdr3_aa: CASSESQGAGNTIYF; cdr3_nt: TGTGCCAGCAGTGAATCCCAGGGCGCTGGAAACACCATATATTTT
clone_size: NA; d_call: NA; j_call: TRBJ1-2; v_call: TRBV9; cdr3_aa: CASSVVFVMGGSYTF; cdr3_nt: TGTGCCAGCAGCGTAGTATTTGTGATGGGGGGCAGCTACACCTTC
clone_size: NA; d_call: TRBD1; j_call: TRBJ2-7; v_call: TRBV9; cdr3_aa: CASSVTGQGPYEQYF; cdr3_nt: TGTGCCAGCAGCGTTACGGGACAGGGACCCTACGAGCAGTACTTT
clone_size: NA; d_call: NA; j_call: TRBJ2-3; v_call: TRBV5-4; cdr3_aa: CASSPQLTGLHTDTQYF; cdr3_nt: TGTGCCAGCAGCCCCCAGCTGACAGGTTTACACACAGATACGCAGTATTTT
clone_size: NA; d_call: NA; j_call: TRBJ2-4; v_call: TRBV7-2; cdr3_aa: CAISSVLAKNIQYF; cdr3_nt: TGTGCCATATCGAGCGTGTTAGCCAAAAACATTCAGTACTTC
clone_size: NA; d_call: TRBD2; j_call: TRBJ2-1; v_call: TRBV4-3; cdr3_aa: CASSQETSGRAGEQFF; cdr3_nt: TGCGCCAGCAGCCAAGAGACTAGCGGGAGGGCCGGTGAGCAGTTCTTC
clone_size: NA; d_call: TRBD1; j_call: TRBJ2-3; v_call: TRBV27; cdr3_aa: CASSSYGQGAPADTQYF; cdr3_nt: TGTGCCAGCAGTTCCTACGGACAGGGGGCCCCCGCAGATACGCAGTATTTT
clone_size: once; d_call: TRBD1; j_call: TRBJ2-1; v_call: TRBV7-9; cdr3_aa: CASSSYPGQGTNEQFF; cdr3_nt: TGTGCCAGCAGCTCATACCCGGGACAGGGCACCAATGAGCAGTTCTTC